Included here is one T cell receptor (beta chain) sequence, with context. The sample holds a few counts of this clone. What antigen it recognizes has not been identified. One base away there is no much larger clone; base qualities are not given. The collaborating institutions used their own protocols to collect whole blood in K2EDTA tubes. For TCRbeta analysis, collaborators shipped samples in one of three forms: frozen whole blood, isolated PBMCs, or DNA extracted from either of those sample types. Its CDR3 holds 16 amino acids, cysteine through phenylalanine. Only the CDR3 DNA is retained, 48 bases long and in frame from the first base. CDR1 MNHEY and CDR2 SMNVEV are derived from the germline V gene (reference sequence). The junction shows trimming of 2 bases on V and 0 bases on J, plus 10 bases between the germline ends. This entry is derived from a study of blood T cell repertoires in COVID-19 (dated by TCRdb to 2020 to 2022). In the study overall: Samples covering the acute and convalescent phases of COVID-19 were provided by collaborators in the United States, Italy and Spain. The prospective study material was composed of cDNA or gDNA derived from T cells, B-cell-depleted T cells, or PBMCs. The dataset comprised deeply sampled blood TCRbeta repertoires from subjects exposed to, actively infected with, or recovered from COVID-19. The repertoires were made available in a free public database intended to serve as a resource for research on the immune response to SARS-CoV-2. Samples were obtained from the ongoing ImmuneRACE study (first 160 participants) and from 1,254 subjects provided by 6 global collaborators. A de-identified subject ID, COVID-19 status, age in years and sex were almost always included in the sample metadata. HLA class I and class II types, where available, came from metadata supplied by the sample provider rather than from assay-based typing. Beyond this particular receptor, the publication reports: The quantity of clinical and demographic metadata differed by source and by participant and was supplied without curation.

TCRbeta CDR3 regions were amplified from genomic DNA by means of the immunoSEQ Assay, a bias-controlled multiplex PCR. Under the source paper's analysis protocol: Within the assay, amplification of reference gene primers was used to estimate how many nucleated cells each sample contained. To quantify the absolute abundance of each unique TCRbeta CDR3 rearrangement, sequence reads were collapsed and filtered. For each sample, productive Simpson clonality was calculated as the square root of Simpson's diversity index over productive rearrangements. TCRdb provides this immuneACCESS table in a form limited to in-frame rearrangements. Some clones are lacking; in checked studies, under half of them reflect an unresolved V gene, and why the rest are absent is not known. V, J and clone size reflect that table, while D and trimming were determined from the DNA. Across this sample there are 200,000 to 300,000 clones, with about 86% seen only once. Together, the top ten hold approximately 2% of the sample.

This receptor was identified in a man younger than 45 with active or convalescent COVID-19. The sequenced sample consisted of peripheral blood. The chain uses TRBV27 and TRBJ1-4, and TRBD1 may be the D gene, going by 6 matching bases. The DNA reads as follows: TGTGCCAGCAGTTTAGGACAGACCTCAACTAATGAAAAACTGTTTTTT. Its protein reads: CASSLGQTSTNEKLFF.